What follows describes a single T cell receptor (beta chain). The source of the sample is a study of cytomegalovirus exposure and HLA in healthy donors. The method was immunoSEQ multiplex PCR; TCRdb's version includes in-frame clones alone and lacks a portion of them. Among some 54,000 clones listed, about nine tenths were seen once. The germline V gene has CDR1 SGHRS and CDR2 YFSETQ. V gave up 2 bases and J gave up 4 bases; unmatched junction bases: 11. The CDR3 runs to 17 residues. Sequencing was done on a sample of PBMCs. The genes are TRBV5-1 and TRBJ1-1; TRBD1 matches at 10 bases. The origin of this receptor is a young man in good health and CMV-seronegative. This CDR3 is CASSFRPTGGQGTEAFF. In nucleotides, the CDR3 is TGCGCCAGCAGCTTTCGGCCGACAGGGGGCCAGGGCACTGAAGCTTTCTTT.